The subject of this entry is one TCR beta chain. Its antigen is not known. One junction end does not reproduce the germline sequence, and a read error may be involved. This sample is part of a study of cytomegalovirus exposure and HLA in healthy donors. Whole-study results and caveats: Some V segments could not be told apart, so they were left out, TRBV6-2 and TRBV6-3 among them. Overall, some 160 TCR beta chains were annotated as cytomegalovirus-associated. Most of the TCR beta V segments (in an earlier analysis) were productive either about 90% or about 30% of the time.

PCR amplification relied on 60 Vbeta primers (plus 13 Jbeta primers). Produced via immunoSEQ multiplex PCR; TCRdb's table is partial and in-frame only. Of over 130,000 clones listed, roughly 86% are singletons. Germline CDR1 SEHNR, CDR2 FQNEAQ (reference sequence). This CDR3 is 13 amino acids long. The receptor was derived from a woman in her thirties or forties in good health and CMV-seronegative. The chain employs TRBV7-9 and TRBJ2-7; TRBD2 might be the D (6 bases). The sequencing sample was made of PBMCs. DNA for the CDR3: TGTTCCAGCACCCCCGGGGGTAGGTACGAGCAGTACTTC. Translation gives CSSTPGGRYEQYF.